The entry that follows covers one T cell receptor (beta chain) sequence. The assay was immunoSEQ multiplex PCR, and TCRdb's table has in-frame clones only and misses some. The data contain around 140,000 clones, approximately 84% of them seen just once; the ten biggest clones take up less than 2%. Germline V lookup: CDR1 SGHRS, CDR2 YFSETQ. The CDR3 consists of 16 residues. The V end lost 0 bases, the J end lost 1 base, and 11 bases lay between the germline ends. The source of the sample is a study of blood T cell repertoires in COVID-19. This rearrangement joins TRBV5-1 to TRBJ2-1; maybe TRBD1 (5 bases). The sample was peripheral blood. The TCR sequence derives from a woman aged 60-75 years with acute or convalescent COVID-19. CDR3 bases: TGCGCCAGCAGCTTGGGCAGGGTCTCGTCCTACAATGAGCAGTTCTTC. Translation gives CASSLGRVSSYNEQFF. Based on the CDR3 plus reference TRBV5-1 and TRBJ2-1, the full variable domain is KAGVTQTPRYLIKTRGQQVTLSCSPISGHRSVSWYQQTPGQGLQFLFEYFSETQRNKGNFPGRFSGRQFSNSRSEMNVSTLELGDSALYLCASSLGRVSSYNEQFFGPGTRLTVL.